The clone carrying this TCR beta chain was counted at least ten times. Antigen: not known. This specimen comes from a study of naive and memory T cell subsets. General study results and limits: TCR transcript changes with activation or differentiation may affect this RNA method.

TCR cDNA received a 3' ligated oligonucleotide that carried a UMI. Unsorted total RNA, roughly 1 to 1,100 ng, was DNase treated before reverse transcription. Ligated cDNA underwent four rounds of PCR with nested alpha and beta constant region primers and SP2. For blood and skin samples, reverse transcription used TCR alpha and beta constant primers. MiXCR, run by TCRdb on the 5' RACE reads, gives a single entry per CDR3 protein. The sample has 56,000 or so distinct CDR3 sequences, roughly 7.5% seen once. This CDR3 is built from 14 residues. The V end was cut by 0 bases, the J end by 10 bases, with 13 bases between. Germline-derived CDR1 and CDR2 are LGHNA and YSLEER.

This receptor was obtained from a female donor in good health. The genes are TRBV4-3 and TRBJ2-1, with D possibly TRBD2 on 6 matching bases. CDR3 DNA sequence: TGCGCCAGCAGCCAAGATCCGACTAGACGAGAGCAGTTCTTC. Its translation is CASSQDPTRREQFF.